This T cell receptor (beta chain) originates from a study of radiation and T cells in renal cell carcinoma. The time point was: baseline pretreatment blood. The treatment is: 15 Gy SBRT to primary tumor, nephrectomy 4 weeks later. This table comes from immunoSEQ multiplex PCR, and its TCRdb copy is limited to in-frame clones, with some not included. The sample holds 130,000 or so clones, around nine tenths seen once. Germline CDR1 is MGHRA and CDR2 is YSYEKL. The ends were cut back, 1 base at V and 4 bases at J, with 11 bases in the middle. This CDR3 is built from 15 residues. This clonotype originated in a woman aged 45-65 years with renal cell carcinoma. The starting material was blood, obtained from a patient whose treatment included radiotherapy and nephrectomy. The gene calls are TRBV4-1 and TRBJ2-1, with D hard to call. CDR3 sequence (DNA): TGCGCCAGCAGCCAAGGGACCCCTCCTTACAATGAGCAGTTCTTC. It is translated as CASSQGTPPYNEQFF.